What follows are 27 T cell receptor beta chains derived from one specimen sequenced in a study of blood T cell repertoires in COVID-19. The data were produced by immunoSEQ multiplex PCR, yet TCRdb's version contains in-frame clones alone and is incomplete. This sample yields 150,000 or so clones, of which 82% are seen a single time; over 12% belongs to the top ten. The source material was peripheral blood. All receptors come from a human donor with acute or convalescent COVID-19. The donor label of this sample is uncertain.

The rearrangement joins TRBV10-1 to TRBJ1-2, with TRBD1 as a possible D gene (5 bases). Trimming removed 6 bases from V and 4 bases from J, with 12 bases in between. From germline, CDR1 is WNHNN and CDR2 SYGVQD (reference sequence). CDR3 size: 13 residues. For the CDR3, the DNA is TGCGCCAGCAGCCAGTCGGGGGGCTATGGCTACACCTTC. Its protein is CASSQSGGYGYTF.

The J gene is TRBJ1-2, the V gene TRBV12-3 or TRBV12-4; maybe TRBD1 (6 bases). CDR3 length: 13 residues. V lost 6 bases and J 5 bases, leaving 13 bases between the germline ends. The CDR3 region is CASSRQVYYGYTF. The DNA for the CDR3 is TGTGCCAGCAGCCGACAGGTGTATTATGGCTACACCTTC.

This clone was observed a few times. The chain is built from TRBV9 and TRBJ2-3; TRBD2 might be the D (6 bases). V was trimmed by 0 bases and J by 8 bases, leaving 10 bases between them. Germline V lookup: CDR1 SGDLS, CDR2 YYNGEE. The CDR3 is 13 amino acids. The CDR3 sequence: CASSVEGTFTQYF. The DNA of the CDR3 is TGTGCCAGCAGCGTAGAAGGGACTTTTACGCAGTATTTT. Looking up the rest from reference TRBV9 and TRBJ2-3 gives the full variable domain: DSGVTQTPKHLITATGQRVTLRCSPRSGDLSVYWYQQSLDQGLQFLIQYYNGEERAKGNILERFSAQQFPDLHSELNLSSLELGDSALYFCASSVEGTFTQYFGPGTRLTVL.

This clone was seen a handful of times. The CDR3 region is CASSLTPTGGHGYTF. CDR3 nucleotide sequence: TGTGCCAGCAGCCTCACCCCGACAGGGGGCCATGGCTACACCTTC. This chain connects TRBV3-1 (or the pseudogene TRBV3-2) to TRBJ1-2; the match to TRBD1 covers 10 bases. V lost 4 bases and J lost 6; bases outside the gene matches: 8. CDR3 length: 15 residues. Looked up from germline, CDR1 is LGHDT and CDR2 is YNNKEL (reference sequence).

The sample holds one count of this clone. CDR3 amino acids: CASSLATSGADTQYF. The CDR3 nucleotides are TGTGCCAGCAGCTTAGCGACTAGCGGTGCAGATACGCAGTATTTT. The rearrangement links TRBV7-6 to TRBJ2-3; 9 bases match TRBD2. CDR1 is SGHVS, CDR2 FNYEAQ, per germline. The CDR3 runs 15 residues. V dropped 0 bases and J dropped 4; count of bases not matched to a gene: 2.

The chain recombines TRBV30 with TRBJ1-2; maybe TRBD1 (6 bases). The germline V gene encodes CDR1 GTSNPN and CDR2 SVGIG (reference sequence). This CDR3 spans 14 amino acids. V was shortened by 3 bases and J by 8 bases, with 19 bases between the two germline ends. This CDR3 is CAWSRNRVQGGYTF. Written as DNA, the CDR3 is TGTGCCTGGAGCAGAAACAGGGTTCAGGGGGGCTACACCTTC.

This rearrangement joins TRBV11-2 to TRBJ1-1, with 9 bases that match TRBD1. The germline V gene encodes CDR1 SGHAT and CDR2 FQNNGV. The V segment lost 1 base and the J segment 0 bases; nucleotides outside the gene matches: 6. The CDR3 covers 17 residues. The CDR3 DNA is TGTGCCAGCAGCTTAGGCACCGGGGACAGGGTGAACACTGAAGCTTTCTTT. Protein: CASSLGTGDRVNTEAFF.

This chain joins TRBV4-2 and TRBJ1-2; 9 bases are a match to TRBD1. This CDR3 has 15 amino acids. Germline assignment: CDR1 LGHNA and CDR2 YNFKEQ. Losses at the gene ends were 0 bases for V and 7 bases for J; bases not matched to a gene: 6. The CDR3 DNA reads TGTGCCAGCAGCCAAGATTGGAGACAGGGGGGTGGCTACACCTTC. Protein: CASSQDWRQGGGYTF.

This rearrangement joins TRBV19 to TRBJ2-5, with D possibly TRBD1 on 6 matching bases. This CDR3 region has 14 residues. Germline V gives CDR1 LNHDA, CDR2 SQIVND (reference sequence). V was shortened by 5 bases and J by 4 bases, with 14 bases between the two germline ends. CDR3 protein: CASSHPPRGETQYF. Here the CDR3 DNA reads TGTGCCAGTAGTCACCCCCCCAGGGGAGAGACCCAGTACTTC.

The genes are TRBV18 and TRBJ2-4; 7 bases map to TRBD2. V shed 2 bases and J 8 bases; nucleotides not matched to a gene: 6. CDR3 length: 14 amino acids. Germline V CDR1 and CDR2: KGHSH, LQKENI. The CDR3 is CASSPELAFDIQYF. In DNA form, the CDR3 reads TGTGCCAGCTCACCAGAACTAGCGTTTGACATTCAGTACTTC.

The chain carries TRBV19 and TRBJ1-5, with D tentatively TRBD1 (6 bases). The germline V gene encodes CDR1 LNHDA and CDR2 SQIVND (reference sequence). The CDR3 consists of 14 residues. Trimming pared 2 bases from V and 4 bases from J, leaving 9 bases between. CDR3 in amino acids: CASSIRRGNQPQHF. CDR3 DNA: TGTGCCAGTAGTATACGCAGGGGTAATCAGCCCCAGCATTTT. The full variable domain, with the rest looked up from reference TRBV19 and TRBJ1-5, is DGGITQSPKYLFRKEGQNVTLSCEQNLNHDAMYWYRQDPGQGLRLIYYSQIVNDFQKGDIAEGYSVSREKKESFPLTVTSAQKNPTAFYLCASSIRRGNQPQHFGDGTRLSIL.

This chain uses TRBV5-6 with TRBJ1-6; the D is unclear. The CDR3 runs to 15 residues. CDR1 SGHDT and CDR2 YYEEEE come from the germline V gene. V was clipped by 2 bases and J by 0 bases, with 6 bases between them. The CDR3 DNA is TGTGCCAGCAGCTTCGAGAGCTCCTATAATTCACCCCTCCACTTT. Translating gives CASSFESSYNSPLHF. Full variable domain (missing parts from reference TRBV5-6 and TRBJ1-6): DAGVTQSPTHLIKTRGQQVTLRCSPKSGHDTVSWYQQALGQGPQFIFQYYEEEERQRGNFPDRFSGHQFPNYSSELNVNALLLGDSALYLCASSFESSYNSPLHFGNGTRLTVT.

The V gene is TRBV5-1, the J gene TRBJ2-3; TRBD2 aligns across 16 bases. The ends lost 8 bases at V and 14 bases at J; junction bases unmatched: 11. This CDR3 region has 14 residues. The germline V gene encodes CDR1 SGHRS and CDR2 YFSETQ. CDR3 coding DNA: TGCGCCAGTACGGGACTAGCGGGGGGGCAATCTCCGTATTTT. Its translation: CASTGLAGGQSPYF.

Here the CDR3 DNA reads TGTGCCAGCAGTTTTGGGAGCGAAGGAGGCTACACCTTC. It specifies CASSFGSEGGYTF. The chain is built from TRBV12-3 or TRBV12-4 and TRBJ1-2; the D is unclear. The CDR3 runs to 13 residues. Deletions cut 3 bases from V and 8 bases from J, with 13 bases between.

The rearrangement uses TRBV7-8 and TRBJ2-7; D may be TRBD2 (6 bases). The ends were cut back, 5 bases at V and 4 bases at J, with 18 bases in the middle. Germline loops: CDR1 SGHVS, CDR2 FQNEAQ. This CDR3 region has 15 residues. CDR3 nucleotides: TGTGCCAGCAGCCCGCGGGGTCCGATATCTTACGAGCAGTACTTC. It yields the protein CASSPRGPISYEQYF.

The genes are TRBV2 and TRBJ1-3, with D perhaps matching TRBD1 (6 bases). Per the germline V gene, CDR1 is SNHLY and CDR2 is FYNNEI. V gave up 6 bases and J gave up 2 bases, with 11 bases separating them. The CDR3 consists of 14 residues. CDR3 residues: CASRQGTTGNTIYF. CDR3 bases: TGTGCCAGCAGGCAGGGGACGACTGGAAACACCATATATTTT.

V gene TRBV7-2 combines with J gene TRBJ1-6, with unresolved D. CDR1 and CDR2 (germline): SGHTA, FQGNSA. CDR3 length equals 16 residues. Trimming removed 2 bases from V and 5 bases from J, with 13 bases in between. The CDR3 is CASSLRPAVDNSPLHF. The CDR3 nucleotides are TGTGCCAGCAGCTTAAGGCCCGCGGTGGATAATTCACCCCTCCACTTT.

The rearrangement links TRBV7-2 to TRBJ1-5; 8 bases align to TRBD1. CDR1 is SGHTA, CDR2 FQGNSA, per germline. The CDR3 is made up of 15 amino acids. V lost 1 base to trimming and J lost 6 bases; unmatched junction nucleotides: 5. The CDR3 sequence is CASSLGTGFSQPQHF. The CDR3 nucleotides are TGTGCCAGCAGCTTAGGGACAGGGTTCTCTCAGCCCCAGCATTTT.

V gene TRBV5-1 combines with J gene TRBJ1-1, with unresolved D. CDR1 is SGHRS, CDR2 YFSETQ, per germline. The CDR3 is made up of 14 amino acids. Trimming stripped 0 bases from V and 0 bases from J, with 6 bases between. The CDR3 DNA sequence: TGCGCCAGCAGCTTGGTTGGCCTGAACACTGAAGCTTTCTTT. This gives the protein CASSLVGLNTEAFF.

This chain joins TRBV5-6 and TRBJ2-7; 10 bases match TRBD1. The CDR3 is 13 amino acids. CDR1 is SGHDT, CDR2 YYEEEE, per germline. The ends lost 6 bases at V and 5 bases at J; junction bases unmatched: 5. CDR3 DNA: TGTGCCAGCACCCAGACAGGGGGCGACGAGCAGTACTTC. This codes for CASTQTGGDEQYF.

The gene calls are TRBV7-2 and TRBJ2-2; 7 nucleotides agree with TRBD1. The CDR3 is 16 amino acids. Trimming took 0 bases from V and 8 from J; bases not matched to a gene: 9. Germline loops: CDR1 SGHTA, CDR2 FQGNSA. CDR3 coding DNA: TGTGCCAGCAGCTTAGCGGGGACAGCCAAGGAGGGGGAGCTGTTTTTT. Translated, it gives CASSLAGTAKEGELFF.

Only a few counts were recorded for this clone. The chain combines TRBV3-1 (or the pseudogene TRBV3-2) with TRBJ2-1, with D tentatively TRBD2 (7 bases). The CDR3 consists of 15 residues. Germline lookup yields CDR1 LGHDT and CDR2 YNNKEL (reference sequence). The V and J ends lost 4 bases and 5 bases respectively, with 15 bases between them. The CDR3 reads CASSPGRGANNEQFF. In DNA, the CDR3 is TGTGCCAGCAGCCCGGGCCGGGGGGCCAACAATGAGCAGTTCTTC.

This rearrangement joins TRBV15 to TRBJ1-1, with TRBD1 matching over 9 bases. Germline values: CDR1 LNHNV, CDR2 YYDKDF (reference sequence). V was clipped by 0 bases and J by 4 bases; unmatched bases: 12. This CDR3 has 18 amino acids. The CDR3 spells CATSRDFLTGGVGTEAFF. In DNA form, the CDR3 reads TGTGCCACCAGCAGAGATTTCCTAACAGGGGGCGTAGGCACTGAAGCTTTCTTT.

The chain employs TRBV19 and TRBJ1-5; 11 bases line up with TRBD1. After removal of 7 bases from V and 7 bases from J, the junction contained 9 bases not matched to a gene. This CDR3 has 15 amino acids. Per germline, CDR1 LNHDA and CDR2 SQIVND (reference sequence). CDR3 in DNA: TGTGCCAGTACCTCTGGACAGGGGGCATGGCAGCCCCAGCATTTT. Amino acid sequence: CASTSGQGAWQPQHF.

This clone has more than one count but fewer than ten. V usage is TRBV3-1 (or the pseudogene TRBV3-2) and J usage is TRBJ2-7; TRBD1 might be the D (6 bases). Trimming took 5 bases from V and 5 from J, leaving 13 bases between them. The CDR3 is 13 residues long. CDR1 is LGHDT, CDR2 YNNKEL, per germline (reference sequence). CDR3 sequence: CASSMTRGNEQYF. DNA of the CDR3: TGTGCCAGCAGCATGACCAGGGGCAACGAGCAGTACTTC.

This chain connects TRBV6-5 to TRBJ2-7; TRBD1 is a possible D gene (7 bases). The CDR3 has 15 amino acids. Trimming left V 7 bases short and J 1 base short, with 17 bases between. Germline assignment: CDR1 MNHEY and CDR2 SVGAGI. The CDR3 loop is CASTSWAGGSYEQYF. The CDR3 coding sequence is TGTGCCAGCACTTCCTGGGCAGGGGGGTCCTACGAGCAGTACTTC.

The chain joins TRBV7-9 to TRBJ1-2, with TRBD1 matching over 7 bases. Per the germline V gene, CDR1 is SEHNR and CDR2 is FQNEAQ (reference sequence). J was trimmed by 7 bases and V by 3 bases; bases with no gene match: 5. The CDR3 consists of 13 residues. The CDR3 DNA follows: TGTGCCAGCAGCTTGAAGGGGGCGGTTGGCTACACCTTC. This encodes CASSLKGAVGYTF.